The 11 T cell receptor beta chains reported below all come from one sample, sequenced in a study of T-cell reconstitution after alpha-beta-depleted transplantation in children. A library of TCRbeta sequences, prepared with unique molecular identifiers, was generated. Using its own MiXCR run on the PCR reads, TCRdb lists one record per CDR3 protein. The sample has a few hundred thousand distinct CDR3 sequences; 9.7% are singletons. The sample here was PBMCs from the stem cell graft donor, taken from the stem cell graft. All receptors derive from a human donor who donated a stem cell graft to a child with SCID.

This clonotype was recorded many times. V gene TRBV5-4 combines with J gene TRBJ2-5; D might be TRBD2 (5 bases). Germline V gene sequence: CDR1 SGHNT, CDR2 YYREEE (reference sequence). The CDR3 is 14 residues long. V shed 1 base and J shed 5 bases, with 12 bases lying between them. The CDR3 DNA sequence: TGTGCCAGCAGCTTGCGGGAAAACTTGGAGACCCAGTACTTC. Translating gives CASSLRENLETQYF.

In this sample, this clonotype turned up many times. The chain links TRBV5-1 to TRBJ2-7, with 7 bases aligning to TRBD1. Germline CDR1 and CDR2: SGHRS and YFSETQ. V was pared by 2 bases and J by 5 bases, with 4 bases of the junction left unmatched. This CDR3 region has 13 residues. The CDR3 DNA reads TGCGCCAGCAGCTTTCAGGGGGATGACGAGCAGTACTTC. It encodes CASSFQGDDEQYF.

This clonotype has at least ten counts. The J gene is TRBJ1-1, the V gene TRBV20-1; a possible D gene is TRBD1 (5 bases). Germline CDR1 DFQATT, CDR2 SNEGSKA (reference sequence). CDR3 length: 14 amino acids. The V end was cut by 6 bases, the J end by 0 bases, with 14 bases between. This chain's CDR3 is CSAPGGEMNTEAFF. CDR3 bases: TGCAGTGCCCCGGGGGGGGAGATGAACACTGAAGCTTTCTTT.

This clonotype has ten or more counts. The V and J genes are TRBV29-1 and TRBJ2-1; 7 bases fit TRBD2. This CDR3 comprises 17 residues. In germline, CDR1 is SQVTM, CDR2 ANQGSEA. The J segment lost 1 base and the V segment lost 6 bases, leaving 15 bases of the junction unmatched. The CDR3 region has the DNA TGCAGCGTCACCGGGACTACCCACTACCCTTCCTACAATGAGCAGTTCTTC. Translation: CSVTGTTHYPSYNEQFF.

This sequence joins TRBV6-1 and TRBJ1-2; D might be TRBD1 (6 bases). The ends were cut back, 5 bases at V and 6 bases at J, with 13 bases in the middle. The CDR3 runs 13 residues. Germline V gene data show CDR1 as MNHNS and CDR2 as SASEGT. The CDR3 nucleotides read TGTGCCAGCAGTCCCGGACAGATCGATGGCTACACCTTC. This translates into CASSPGQIDGYTF.

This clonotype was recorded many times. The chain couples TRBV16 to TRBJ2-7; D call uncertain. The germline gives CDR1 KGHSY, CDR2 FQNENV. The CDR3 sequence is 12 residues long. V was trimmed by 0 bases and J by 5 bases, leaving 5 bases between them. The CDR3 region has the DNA TGTGCCAGCAGCCAATCAAGCAACGAGCAGTACTTC. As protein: CASSQSSNEQYF.

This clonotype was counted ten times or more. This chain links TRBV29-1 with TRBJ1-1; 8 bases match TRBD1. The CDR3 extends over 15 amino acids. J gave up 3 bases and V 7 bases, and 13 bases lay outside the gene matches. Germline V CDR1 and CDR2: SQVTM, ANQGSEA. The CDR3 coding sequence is TGCAGCGCTGGGGTGGGCAGGGGGCTTTACACTGAAGCTTTCTTT. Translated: CSAGVGRGLYTEAFF.

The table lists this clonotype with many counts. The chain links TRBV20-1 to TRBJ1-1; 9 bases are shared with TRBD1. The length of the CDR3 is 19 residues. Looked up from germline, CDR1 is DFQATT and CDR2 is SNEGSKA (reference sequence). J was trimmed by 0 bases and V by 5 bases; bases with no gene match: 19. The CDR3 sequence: CSADNRGGTGGIMNTEAFF. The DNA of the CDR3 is TGCAGTGCTGACAATCGGGGAGGAACAGGGGGCATCATGAACACTGAAGCTTTCTTT.

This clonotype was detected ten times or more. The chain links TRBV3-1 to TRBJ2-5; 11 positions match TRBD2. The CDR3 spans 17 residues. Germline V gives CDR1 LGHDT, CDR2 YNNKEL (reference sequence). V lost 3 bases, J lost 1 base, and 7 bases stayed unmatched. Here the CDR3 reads CASSQMGLAAPQETQYF. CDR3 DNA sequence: TGTGCCAGCAGCCAGATGGGACTAGCGGCGCCCCAAGAGACCCAGTACTTC.

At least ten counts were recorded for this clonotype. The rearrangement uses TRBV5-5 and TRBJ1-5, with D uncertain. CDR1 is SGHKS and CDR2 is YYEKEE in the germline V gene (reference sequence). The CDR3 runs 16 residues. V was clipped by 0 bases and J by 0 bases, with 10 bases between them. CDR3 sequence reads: CASSLDKRHSNQPQHF. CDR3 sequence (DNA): TGTGCCAGCAGCTTGGATAAGAGACATAGCAATCAGCCCCAGCATTTT.

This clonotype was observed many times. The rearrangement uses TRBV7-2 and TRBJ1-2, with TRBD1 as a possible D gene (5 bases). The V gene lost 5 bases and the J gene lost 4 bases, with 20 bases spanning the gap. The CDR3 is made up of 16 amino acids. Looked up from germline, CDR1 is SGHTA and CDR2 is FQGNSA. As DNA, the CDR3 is TGTGCCAGCAGCCGTTACCGGGACCCTCTCCCCTATGGCTACACCTTC. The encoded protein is CASSRYRDPLPYGYTF.